This T cell receptor (beta chain) was sequenced during a study of CXCR3-negative and CXCR3-positive naive CD8 T cells. Study-wide findings and caveats: For the naive subsets, surface CD5 was similar, and TCR strength was inferred from TRB CDR3 properties. The study found that naive CXCR3-negative and CXCR3-positive cells shared TRBV-TRBJ usage, while memory cells differed.

As for this clonotype: The target antigen is unknown.

CD45RO-CCR7+CD27+CD95- cells counted as naive CD8+ T cells. The libraries of TRB cDNA were prepared using 5' RACE with UMI labels. TCRdb reprocessed the 5' RACE reads, with one entry per CDR3 protein and no DNA. Its table lists 28,000 or so distinct CDR3 sequences. Germline assignment: CDR1 LNHDA and CDR2 SQIVND (reference sequence). The CDR3 has 16 residues. The chain uses TRBV19 and TRBJ2-6; TCRdb's assignment of TRBD1 cannot be checked, as there is no DNA. This receptor was identified in a human donor in good health. Some clones in this sample may be carry-over from other donors' samples. Sequencing was performed on naive CXCR3- CD8+ T cells from blood. Stated subset: CD45RO-CCR7+CD27+CD95- naive CD8+ T cells lacking CXCR3 (TNR3-). This CDR3 reads CASSIQGQSGANVLTF.